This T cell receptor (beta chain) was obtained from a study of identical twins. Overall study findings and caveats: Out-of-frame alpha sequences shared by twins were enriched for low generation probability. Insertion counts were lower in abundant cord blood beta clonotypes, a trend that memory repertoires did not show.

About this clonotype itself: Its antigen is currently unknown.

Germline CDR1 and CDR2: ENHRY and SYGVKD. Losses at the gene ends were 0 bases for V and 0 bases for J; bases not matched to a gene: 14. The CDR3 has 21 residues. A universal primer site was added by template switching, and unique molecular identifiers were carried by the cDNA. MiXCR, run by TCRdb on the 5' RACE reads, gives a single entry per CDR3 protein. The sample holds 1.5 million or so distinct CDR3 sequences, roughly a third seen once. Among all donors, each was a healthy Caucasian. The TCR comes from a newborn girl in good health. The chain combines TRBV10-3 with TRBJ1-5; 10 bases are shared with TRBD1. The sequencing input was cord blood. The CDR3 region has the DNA TGTGCCATCAGTGAGTCCGCCGGGACAGGGGCGGGGAGGAATAGCAATCAGCCCCAGCATTTT. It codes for CAISESAGTGAGRNSNQPQHF.